What follows are 18 T cell receptor beta chains derived from one specimen sequenced in a study of T cell repertoires in cytomegalovirus infection (dated 2019 in TCRdb). The instrument was an Illumina HiSeq 1500. TCRdb reprocessing: public reads trimmed at Q25 with fastp, clones called with MiXCR, in-frame beta chains kept. Merged by CDR3 protein, the rows form single entries marked with the most common genes and DNA. This sample holds about 140,000 distinct CDR3 sequences; about 6.5% were observed only once. The ten most abundant clones make up around 17% of the sample. Specimen: PBMCs. These receptors came from a human donor in good health (CMV status not recorded). Some clones in this sample may be carry-over from other donors' samples.

This clonotype was recorded many times. The chain joins TRBV19 to TRBJ1-1, with D unclear. Trimming cost V 0 bases and J 0 bases, with 5 bases left between them. From germline, CDR1 is LNHDA and CDR2 SQIVND (reference sequence). The CDR3 is made up of 14 amino acids. The CDR3 loop is CASSIENLNTEAFF. CDR3 DNA sequence: TGTGCCAGTAGTATAGAAAACCTGAACACTGAAGCTTTCTTT.

This clonotype was observed at least ten times. The chain carries TRBV12-3 or TRBV12-4 and TRBJ2-7; the match to TRBD2 covers 8 bases. The CDR3 contains 14 residues. Trimming removed 3 bases from V and 6 bases from J; junction bases left unmatched: 7. The CDR3 nucleotides are TGTGCCAGCAGTTTTGGGACTAGTTCTTCCGAGCAGTACTTC. This codes for CASSFGTSSSEQYF.

This clonotype was seen ten or more times. The V and J genes are TRBV7-3 and TRBJ1-1; D might be TRBD1 (6 bases). V lost 2 bases to trimming and J lost 4 bases, with 8 bases between them. Germline assignment: CDR1 SGHTA and CDR2 FQGTGA. CDR3 length: 13 residues. CDR3: CASSLSGVTEAFF. The DNA for the CDR3 is TGTGCCAGCAGCTTATCAGGGGTCACTGAAGCTTTCTTT.

This clonotype was detected ten times or more. CDR3 nucleotides: TGTGCCAGCACCCTACTCGGCGAGCAGTACTTC. It encodes CASTLLGEQYF. The genes are TRBV7-2 and TRBJ2-7; D gene unclear. The ends were cut back, 7 bases at V and 6 bases at J, with 10 bases in the middle. There are 11 residues in the CDR3. The germline V gene has CDR1 SGHTA and CDR2 FQGNSA.

This clonotype was counted at least ten times. One end of the junction does not line up with germline, which may come from a read error. V and J are TRBV7-2 and TRBJ2-5; D ambiguous. This CDR3 is built from 13 residues. Germline assignment: CDR1 SGHTA and CDR2 FQGNSA. The CDR3 nucleotides read TGTGCCAGCACCTTAAACGTGGGGGAGACCCAGTACTTC. This sequence encodes CASTLNVGETQYF.

This clonotype was counted many times. The rearrangement uses TRBV7-2 and TRBJ2-5; 9 positions match TRBD1. Germline CDR1 and CDR2: SGHTA and FQGNSA. CDR3 size: 15 residues. Trimming at V came to 5 bases and at J to 4 bases, leaving 8 bases not matched to a gene. This CDR3 is CASSTQTGGVETQYF. The CDR3 DNA is TGTGCCAGCAGCACCCAGACAGGGGGTGTAGAGACCCAGTACTTC. The full variable domain, in which reference TRBV7-2 and TRBJ2-5 provide the parts outside the CDR3, is GAGVSQSPSNKVTEKGKDVELRCDPISGHTALYWYRQSLGQGLEFLIYFQGNSAPDKSGLPSDRFSAERTGGSVSTLTIQRTQQEDSAVYLCASSTQTGGVETQYFGPGTRLLVL.

There are many counts of this clonotype. The chain recombines TRBV6-2 or TRBV6-3 with TRBJ1-1, with no clear D. Germline lookup yields CDR1 MNHEY and CDR2 SVGEGT. V was trimmed by 1 base and J by 1 base, leaving 7 bases between them. This CDR3 contains 14 residues. CDR3 sequence (DNA): TGTGCCAGCAGTTACTTTAGCGGGAACACTGAAGCTTTCTTT. This encodes CASSYFSGNTEAFF.

This clonotype was seen repeatedly, ten times or more. The J gene is TRBJ1-1, the V gene TRBV7-2; TRBD1 agrees at 11 bases. Germline V gives CDR1 SGHTA, CDR2 FQGNSA. There are 14 residues in the CDR3. Trimming took 6 bases from V and 4 from J; bases not matched to a gene: 4. DNA for the CDR3: TGTGCCAGCAGACCCGGGACAGGGGGCACTGAAGCTTTCTTT. It yields the protein CASRPGTGGTEAFF. Full variable domain (missing parts from reference TRBV7-2 and TRBJ1-1): GAGVSQSPSNKVTEKGKDVELRCDPISGHTALYWYRQSLGQGLEFLIYFQGNSAPDKSGLPSDRFSAERTGGSVSTLTIQRTQQEDSAVYLCASRPGTGGTEAFFGQGTRLTVV.

This clonotype was recorded a few times. The V gene is TRBV29-1, the J gene TRBJ2-3; tentatively, D is TRBD1 (6 bases). This CDR3 has 11 amino acids. Trimming shortened V by 4 bases and J by 15 bases, and 17 bases separated the two germline ends. Germline values: CDR1 SQVTM, CDR2 ANQGSEA. The DNA of the CDR3 is TGCAGCGTTGCCTGGGACATGGGAGAATATTTT. Its translation: CSVAWDMGEYF.

The chain recombines TRBV6-2 or TRBV6-3 with TRBJ2-1, with a weak D call TRBD2 (6 bases). Trimming stripped 4 bases from V and 9 bases from J, with 13 bases between. The germline CDR1 and CDR2 sequences are MNHEY and SVGEGT. CDR3 length: 13 amino acids. CDR3 nucleotides: TGTGCCAGCAGTTTCAGGGAGGTGGGTGAGCAGTTCTTC. Translating it yields CASSFREVGEQFF.

The chain recombines TRBV29-1 with TRBJ2-7; maybe TRBD2 (5 bases). The germline gives CDR1 SQVTM, CDR2 ANQGSEA. With 5 bases removed from V and 5 bases from J, the gap between germline ends came to 16 bases. The CDR3 covers 13 residues. CDR3: CSVQRAEVNEQYF. The CDR3 DNA reads as TGCAGCGTTCAGAGGGCAGAAGTGAACGAGCAGTACTTC.

This clonotype was picked up many times. The genes are TRBV7-2 and TRBJ2-7; 11 nucleotides agree with TRBD2. Germline values: CDR1 SGHTA, CDR2 FQGNSA. The ends lost 1 base at V and 5 bases at J; junction bases unmatched: 10. The CDR3 extends over 17 amino acids. The CDR3 DNA sequence: TGTGCCAGCAGCTTAGAGGGTACTAGCGGGGGTCTCCACGAGCAGTACTTC. Its translation: CASSLEGTSGGLHEQYF.

As concerns this clonotype: A much more abundant neighbour one base away suggests this may be a read error. The rearrangement uses TRBV6-2 or TRBV6-3 and TRBJ2-7, with D uncertain. The CDR3 length is 15 residues. Germline CDR1 is MNHEY and CDR2 is SVGEGT. With 0 bases removed from V and 10 bases from J, the gap between germline ends came to 19 bases. CDR3 sequence reads: CASSYSVLGSGDQYF. In nucleotides, the CDR3 is TGTGCCAGCAGTTACTCGGTTCTAGGGTCGGGCGACCAGTACTTC.

This clonotype was found a few times. In nucleotides, the CDR3 is TGCAGCGTTGAAAGGGACTATGGCTACACCTTC. Translating gives CSVERDYGYTF. The chain employs TRBV29-1 and TRBJ1-2; D uncertain. V lost 2 bases, J lost 3 bases, and 4 bases lay in between. Germline V gene sequence: CDR1 SQVTM, CDR2 ANQGSEA. CDR3 length equals 11 residues.

This clonotype showed up many times. The chain has TRBV29-1 and TRBJ1-4; the D gene is possibly TRBD1 (6 bases). The ends were cut back, 7 bases at V and 5 bases at J, with 14 bases in the middle. CDR1 is SQVTM, CDR2 ANQGSEA, per germline. CDR3 length equals 13 residues. CDR3 in amino acids: CSAVRGPNEKLFF. DNA for the CDR3: TGCAGCGCGGTACGGGGGCCCAATGAAAAACTGTTTTTT.

This clonotype came up many times. This chain joins TRBV7-2 and TRBJ2-1; tentative D call: TRBD1 (7 bases). The germline CDR1 and CDR2 sequences are SGHTA and FQGNSA. The CDR3 covers 13 residues. The ends were cut back, 5 bases at V and 10 bases at J, with 15 bases in the middle. In DNA form, the CDR3 reads TGTGCCAGCAGCCCCGGAGGGGGCAGGGAGCAGTTCTTC. Residues: CASSPGGGREQFF.

This clonotype came up many times. The chain has TRBV7-2 and TRBJ1-3; no definite D call. Germline V CDR1 and CDR2: SGHTA, FQGNSA. This CDR3 comprises 15 residues. Between the trimmed V and J ends, which lost 4 bases and 0 bases, there was a span of 10 bases. Written as DNA, the CDR3 is TGTGCCAGCAGCTACGGACGGAGCTCTGGAAACACCATATATTTT. This gives the protein CASSYGRSSGNTIYF.

This clonotype was picked up many times. The chain links TRBV28 to TRBJ1-2; 7 bases map to TRBD1. This CDR3 contains 11 residues. Per germline, CDR1 MDHEN and CDR2 SYDVKM. After removal of 9 bases from V and 5 bases from J, the junction contained 3 bases not matched to a gene. In DNA, the CDR3 is TGTGCCAGTGGACAGGCATATGGCTACACCTTC. This codes for CASGQAYGYTF.